What follows are 23 T cell receptor beta chains derived from one specimen sequenced in a study. Using its own MiXCR run on the 5' RACE reads, TCRdb lists one record per CDR3 protein. This table has several thousand distinct CDR3 sequences, roughly 36% appearing once. Sequencing used tumor-infiltrating memory CD4+ T cells sorted from the breast tumor. Subset defined: memory CD4+ T cells, CD4+CD45RO+CD25-. Receptors originate from a female donor with breast cancer.

This clonotype is medium-sized. This chain connects TRBV6-2 or TRBV6-3 to TRBJ1-6; 7 bases are a match to TRBD1. CDR1 and CDR2 (germline): MNHEY, SVGEGT. V was clipped by 5 bases and J by 0 bases; unmatched bases: 4. This CDR3 has 16 amino acids. CDR3 loop: CASSLTGVSYNSPLHF. Written as DNA, the CDR3 is TGTGCCAGCAGTCTAACAGGGGTCTCCTATAATTCACCCCTCCACTTT.

This clonotype was counted ten times or more. This chain links TRBV4-1 with TRBJ1-1; D call uncertain. V was shortened by 1 base and J by 1 base, with 7 bases between the two germline ends. Germline V gene sequence: CDR1 MGHRA, CDR2 YSYEKL. The CDR3 length is 14 residues. DNA for the CDR3: TGCGCCAGCAGCCAAGTCGGTTGGAACACTGAAGCTTTCTTT. It codes for CASSQVGWNTEAFF.

In this sample, this clonotype is large. The chain recombines TRBV5-1 with TRBJ1-1; TRBD1 agrees at 7 bases. Trimming took 4 bases from V and 8 from J; bases not matched to a gene: 14. The CDR3 is 15 amino acids. Germline V gene data show CDR1 as SGHRS and CDR2 as YFSETQ. This CDR3 reads CASSLLPTRQGEAFF. CDR3 in DNA: TGCGCCAGCAGCCTCCTTCCGACGCGACAGGGAGAAGCTTTCTTT.

The rearrangement uses TRBV7-9 and TRBJ2-7; D gene ambiguous. V lost 10 bases to trimming and J lost 0 bases, with 10 bases between them. The CDR3 is 12 residues long. From germline, CDR1 is SEHNR and CDR2 FQNEAQ (reference sequence). CDR3 protein: CATTSGSYEQYF. The CDR3 bases are TGTGCCACTACCTCTGGCTCCTACGAGCAGTACTTC.

In its sample, this clonotype was seen many times. The chain is built from TRBV7-9 and TRBJ1-1, with D tentatively TRBD1 (6 bases). This CDR3 comprises 12 residues. Trimming took 8 bases from V and 6 from J, leaving 13 bases between them. CDR1 and CDR2 (germline): SEHNR, FQNEAQ (reference sequence). CDR3 residues: CASGGEISEAFF. CDR3 DNA sequence: TGTGCCAGCGGGGGCGAGATCTCTGAAGCTTTCTTT.

This chain uses TRBV7-9 with TRBJ2-1; D is unclear. The V and J ends lost 1 base and 7 bases respectively, with 5 bases between them. Germline V lookup: CDR1 SEHNR, CDR2 FQNEAQ (reference sequence). The CDR3 loop spans 12 amino acids. As DNA, the CDR3 is TGTGCCAGCAGCTTAGTGGGTAATGAGCAGTTCTTC. It yields the protein CASSLVGNEQFF.

This chain connects TRBV6-2 or TRBV6-3 to TRBJ2-3; 11 bases line up with TRBD2. Per the germline V gene, CDR1 is MNHEY and CDR2 is SVGEGT. V was clipped by 5 bases and J by 5 bases; unmatched bases: 6. CDR3 length equals 15 residues. CDR3 region: CASSPPGTSGDTQYF. CDR3 coding DNA: TGTGCCAGCAGTCCACCCGGGACTAGCGGAGATACGCAGTATTTT.

The sample holds many counts of this clonotype. The chain carries TRBV12-3 or TRBV12-4 and TRBJ2-7; 8 positions match TRBD1. V gave up 6 bases and J gave up 3 bases; unmatched junction bases: 10. This CDR3 comprises 15 residues. The CDR3 here is CASSSRQGSNYEQYF. The CDR3 DNA follows: TGTGCCAGCAGCTCCAGACAGGGGAGTAACTACGAGCAGTACTTC.

By sample share, this clonotype is medium-sized. V gene TRBV20-1 combines with J gene TRBJ2-7, with 15 bases fitting TRBD2. V was pared by 6 bases and J by 6 bases, with 18 bases of the junction left unmatched. The CDR3 has 18 amino acids. Germline V gene lookup returns CDR1 DFQATT and CDR2 SNEGSKA (reference sequence). The CDR3: CSALGIGLAGGRASEQYF. The CDR3, as DNA: TGCAGTGCACTAGGTATCGGACTAGCGGGAGGGAGGGCTTCCGAGCAGTACTTC.

This rearrangement joins TRBV7-6 to TRBJ2-7; D not resolved. Germline-derived CDR1 and CDR2 are SGHVS and FNYEAQ. V was cut by 5 bases and J by 4 bases, with 15 bases left in between. This CDR3 is built from 14 residues. CDR3 bases: TGTGCCAGCAGCCCCACCCCGGTCCCTTACGAGCAGTACTTC. It specifies CASSPTPVPYEQYF.

In its sample, this clonotype was seen many times. V and J are TRBV7-2 and TRBJ1-5; D remains unclear. V was pared by 3 bases and J by 4 bases, with 7 bases between. CDR1 and CDR2 from the germline V gene are SGHTA and FQGNSA. The CDR3 runs to 13 residues. CDR3: CASSFGPNQPQHF. The CDR3 DNA is TGTGCCAGCAGCTTCGGTCCAAATCAGCCCCAGCATTTT. Full variable domain (missing parts from reference TRBV7-2 and TRBJ1-5): GAGVSQSPSNKVTEKGKDVELRCDPISGHTALYWYRQSLGQGLEFLIYFQGNSAPDKSGLPSDRFSAERTGGSVSTLTIQRTQQEDSAVYLCASSFGPNQPQHFGDGTRLSIL.

V is TRBV20-1 and J is TRBJ2-7; TRBD2 might be the D (5 bases). Trimming shortened V by 8 bases and J by 6 bases, and 17 bases separated the two germline ends. CDR1 is DFQATT, CDR2 SNEGSKA, per germline (reference sequence). The CDR3 consists of 12 residues. This CDR3 is CSLLGPIGEQYF. The CDR3 nucleotides read TGCAGTCTACTAGGCCCGATTGGCGAGCAGTACTTC.

There are a few counts of this clonotype. This chain joins TRBV7-9 and TRBJ1-1; TRBD1 matches 7 bases. The length of the CDR3 is 15 residues. Germline CDR1 SEHNR, CDR2 FQNEAQ (reference sequence). V was pared by 3 bases and J by 1 base, with 5 bases of the junction left unmatched. The CDR3 DNA is TGTGCCAGCAGCTTGAGGGGGCACCCGAACACTGAAGCTTTCTTT. As protein: CASSLRGHPNTEAFF.

This clonotype was observed at least ten times. The V and J genes are TRBV18 and TRBJ2-7; 8 bases fit TRBD2. V trimming: 5 bases; J trimming: 3 bases; junction bases outside the gene matches: 6. The CDR3 runs 14 residues. Germline V CDR1 and CDR2: KGHSH, LQKENI. CDR3 protein: CASSSSAGGYEQYF. CDR3 DNA: TGTGCCAGCTCAAGTTCGGCGGGAGGCTACGAGCAGTACTTC.

This clonotype was found a few times. This chain joins TRBV12-3 or TRBV12-4 and TRBJ2-5; tentatively, D is TRBD2 (7 bases). The V end was cut by 6 bases, the J end by 5 bases, with 16 bases between. The CDR3 extends over 14 amino acids. The CDR3 is CASSVGLGGETQYF. In DNA, the CDR3 is TGTGCCAGCAGCGTCGGACTAGGGGGGGAGACCCAGTACTTC.

The rearrangement uses TRBV7-2 and TRBJ2-4, with D hard to call. The V end lost 3 bases, the J end lost 1 base, and 10 bases lay between the germline ends. CDR3 length: 15 amino acids. Germline lookup yields CDR1 SGHTA and CDR2 FQGNSA. Written as DNA, the CDR3 is TGTGCCAGCAGCTTTCTGATTGGCGCCAAAAACATTCAGTACTTC. This sequence encodes CASSFLIGAKNIQYF.

Details on this clonotype: At one of its ends the junction is not consistent with the germline gene, which may arise from a read error. The chain is built from TRBV5-5 and TRBJ1-5; D is unresolved. From germline, CDR1 is SGHKS and CDR2 YYEKEE (reference sequence). CDR3 length equals 15 residues. CDR3 nucleotides: TGTGCCACCAGCCCCGGAGAAAATAGCAATCAGCCCCCGCATTTT. It translates to CATSPGENSNQPPHF.

V and J are TRBV7-9 and TRBJ2-7; no clear D gene. V shed 1 base and J shed 7 bases, with 14 bases lying between them. This CDR3 comprises 14 residues. The germline V gene has CDR1 SEHNR and CDR2 FQNEAQ (reference sequence). The DNA for the CDR3 is TGTGCCAGCAGCTTAGTCGGGTGGGGTCTGGAGCAGTACTTC. Residues: CASSLVGWGLEQYF.

This clonotype came up many times. The rearrangement uses TRBV5-1 and TRBJ2-5, with 10 nucleotides matching TRBD1. Germline CDR1 and CDR2: SGHRS and YFSETQ. V shed 3 bases, J shed 1 base, and the junction held 6 bases outside the gene matches. The CDR3 sequence is 16 residues long. The CDR3 sequence is CASSSRDRGFQETQYF. In DNA form, the CDR3 reads TGCGCCAGCAGCTCAAGGGACAGGGGCTTCCAAGAGACCCAGTACTTC.

This clonotype was seen only a few times. The CDR3 region is CASSETANTEAFF. In nucleotides, the CDR3 is TGTGCCAGCAGTGAGACAGCGAACACTGAAGCTTTCTTT. V usage is TRBV6-1 and J usage is TRBJ1-1; maybe TRBD1 (5 bases). Trimming took off 3 bases at V and 1 base at J, with 6 bases between the two ends. The CDR3 is 13 residues long. Germline lookup yields CDR1 MNHNS and CDR2 SASEGT.

By its share, this clonotype is medium-sized (0.01 to 0.1%). This chain links TRBV7-9 with TRBJ2-6; D gene unclear. Germline V gene sequence: CDR1 SEHNR, CDR2 FQNEAQ (reference sequence). This CDR3 spans 15 amino acids. V was pared by 5 bases and J by 0 bases, with 8 bases between. CDR3 coding DNA: TGTGCCAGCAGCCCCAAGGACTCTGGGGCCAACGTCCTGACTTTC. Protein sequence: CASSPKDSGANVLTF. The variable domain in full, with the rest retrieved from reference TRBV7-9 and TRBJ2-6, is DTGVSQNPRHKITKRGQNVTFRCDPISEHNRLYWYRQTLGQGPEFLTYFQNEAQLEKSRLLSDRFSAERPKGSFSTLEIQRTEQGDSAMYLCASSPKDSGANVLTFGAGSRLTVL.

V usage is TRBV6-5 and J usage is TRBJ1-2; no firm D call. Deletions cut 6 bases from V and 4 bases from J, with 12 bases between. CDR3 length equals 13 residues. The germline CDR1 and CDR2 sequences are MNHEY and SVGAGI. The CDR3 loop is CASSQTSGYGYTF. CDR3 nucleotides: TGTGCCAGCAGCCAGACAAGCGGCTATGGCTACACCTTC.

Points on this clonotype: A much bigger clone sits one base away, suggesting this may be a read error. The chain is built from TRBV4-1 and TRBJ2-5, with D perhaps TRBD2 (5 bases). Trimming stripped 4 bases from V and 5 bases from J, with 11 bases between. Germline assignment: CDR1 MGHRA and CDR2 YSYEKL. The CDR3 loop spans 13 amino acids. CDR3 protein: CASSLGSHETQYF. CDR3 sequence (DNA): TGCGCCAGCAGCCTTGGGAGCCATGAGACCCAGTACTTC.